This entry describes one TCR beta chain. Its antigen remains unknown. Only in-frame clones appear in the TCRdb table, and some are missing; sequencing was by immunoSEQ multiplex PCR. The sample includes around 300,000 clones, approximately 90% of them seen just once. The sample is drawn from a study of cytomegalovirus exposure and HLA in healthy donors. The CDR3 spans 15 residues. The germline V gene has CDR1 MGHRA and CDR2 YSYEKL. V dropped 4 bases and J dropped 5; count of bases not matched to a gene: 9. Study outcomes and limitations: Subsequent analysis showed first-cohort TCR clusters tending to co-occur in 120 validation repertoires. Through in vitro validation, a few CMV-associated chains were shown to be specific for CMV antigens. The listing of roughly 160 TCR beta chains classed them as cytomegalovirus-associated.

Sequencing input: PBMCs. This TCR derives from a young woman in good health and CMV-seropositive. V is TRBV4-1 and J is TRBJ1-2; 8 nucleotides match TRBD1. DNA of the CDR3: TGCGCCAGCAGCCCTTATAGACAGGGGACGTATGGCTACACCTTC. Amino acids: CASSPYRQGTYGYTF.